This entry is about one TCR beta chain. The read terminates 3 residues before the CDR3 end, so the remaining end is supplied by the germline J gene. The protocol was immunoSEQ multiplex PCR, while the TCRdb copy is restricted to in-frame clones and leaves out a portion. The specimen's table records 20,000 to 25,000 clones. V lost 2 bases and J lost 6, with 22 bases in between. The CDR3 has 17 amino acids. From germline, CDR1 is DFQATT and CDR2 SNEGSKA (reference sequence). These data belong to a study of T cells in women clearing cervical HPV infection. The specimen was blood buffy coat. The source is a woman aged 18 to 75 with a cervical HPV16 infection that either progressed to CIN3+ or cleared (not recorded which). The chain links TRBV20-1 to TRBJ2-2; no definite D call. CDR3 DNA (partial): TGCAGTGCTAGAAACCGCATAGGGTCCTACTCCCCCGGGGAG. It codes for CSARNRIGSYSPGE. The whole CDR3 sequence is CSARNRIGSYSPGELFF.